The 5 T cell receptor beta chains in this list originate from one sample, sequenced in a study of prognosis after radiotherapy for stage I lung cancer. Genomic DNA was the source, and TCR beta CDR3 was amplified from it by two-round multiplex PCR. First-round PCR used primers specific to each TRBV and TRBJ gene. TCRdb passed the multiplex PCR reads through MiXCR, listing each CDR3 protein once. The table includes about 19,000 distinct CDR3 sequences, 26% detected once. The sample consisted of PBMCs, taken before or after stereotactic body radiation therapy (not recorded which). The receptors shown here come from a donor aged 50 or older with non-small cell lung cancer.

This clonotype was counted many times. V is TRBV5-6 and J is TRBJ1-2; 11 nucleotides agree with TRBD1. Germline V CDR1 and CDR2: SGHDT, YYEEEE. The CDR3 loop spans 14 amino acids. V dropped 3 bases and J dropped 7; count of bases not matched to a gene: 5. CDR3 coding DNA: TGTGCCAGCAGCTGGACAGGGGGCGCCTCTGGCTACACCTTC. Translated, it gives CASSWTGGASGYTF. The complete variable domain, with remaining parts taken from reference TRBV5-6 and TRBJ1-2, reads DAGVTQSPTHLIKTRGQQVTLRCSPKSGHDTVSWYQQALGQGPQFIFQYYEEEERQRGNFPDRFSGHQFPNYSSELNVNALLLGDSALYLCASSWTGGASGYTFGSGTRLTVV.

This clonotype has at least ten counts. CDR3 nucleotide sequence: TGTGCCAGCAGCTTGGGTGACACTGAAGCTTTCTTT. As protein: CASSLGDTEAFF. This chain uses TRBV5-5 with TRBJ1-1; no reliable D call. Per germline, CDR1 SGHKS and CDR2 YYEKEE (reference sequence). Trimming shortened V by 0 bases and J by 3 bases, and 3 bases separated the two germline ends. The CDR3 is 12 residues long. Complete variable domain (other parts from reference TRBV5-5 and TRBJ1-1): DAGVTQSPTHLIKTRGQQVTLRCSPISGHKSVSWYQQVLGQGPQFIFQYYEKEERGRGNFPDRFSARQFPNYSSELNVNALLLGDSALYLCASSLGDTEAFFGQGTRLTVV.

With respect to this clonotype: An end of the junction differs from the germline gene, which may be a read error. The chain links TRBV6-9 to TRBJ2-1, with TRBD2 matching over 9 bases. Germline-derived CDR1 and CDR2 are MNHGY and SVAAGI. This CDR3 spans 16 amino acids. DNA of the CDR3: TGTACCAGCAGTTACGCTCGCGGGAGGGACAACAATGAGCAGTTCTTC. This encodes CTSSYARGRDNNEQFF.

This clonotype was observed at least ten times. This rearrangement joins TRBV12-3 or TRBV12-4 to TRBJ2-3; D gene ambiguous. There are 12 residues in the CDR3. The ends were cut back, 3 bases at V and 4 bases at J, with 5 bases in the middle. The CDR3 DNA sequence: TGTGCCAGCAGTTTTAGCTCAGATACGCAGTATTTT. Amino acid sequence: CASSFSSDTQYF.

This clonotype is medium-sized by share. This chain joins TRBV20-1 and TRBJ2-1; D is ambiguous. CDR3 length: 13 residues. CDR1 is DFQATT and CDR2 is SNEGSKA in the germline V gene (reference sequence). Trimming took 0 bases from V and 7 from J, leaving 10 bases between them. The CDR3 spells CSARDPSLNEQFF. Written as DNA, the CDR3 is TGCAGTGCTAGAGATCCTAGTTTGAATGAGCAGTTCTTC.